The T cell receptor (beta chain) under discussion was sequenced for a study of graft-versus-host responses after intestinal transplantation. Study-level information: Anti-thymocyte globulin was used for induction in all recipients, who then took tacrolimus and steroids for around 3 years.

For this clone: No antigen is known for it.

Here immunoSEQ multiplex PCR was the method, and the copy in TCRdb shows in-frame clones only, minus some. Of around 120,000 clones listed, approximately 95% are singletons. Study outcomes and limitations: Analysis identified GvH clones in recipient marrow, with some appearing first in ileum or blood. In patients with graft-donor T cell macrochimerism, allograft graft-versus-host to host-versus-graft clonal ratios were high. Early post-transplant HvG declines were associated with peak circulating GvH clone levels.

V dropped 6 bases and J dropped 5 bases, with 13 bases sitting between them. This CDR3 comprises 13 residues. Germline values: CDR1 MNHEY, CDR2 SMNVEV (reference sequence). The sequenced sample was unstimulated CD4+ T cells sorted from spleen or lymph node cells, obtained before intestinal transplant. The chain employs TRBV27 and TRBJ1-1; D ambiguous. The TCR was taken from a human donor who received an intestinal transplant. The CDR3 sequence: CASSSGRDTEAFF. CDR3 bases: TGTGCCAGCAGCAGCGGGAGGGATACTGAAGCTTTCTTT.